The 25 T cell receptor beta chains given below trace back to one sample, sequenced in a study of post-analysis software for immune sequencing data. Study findings and constraints: A handful of TRBV segments were significantly more frequent in patients than in controls. TRBV5-6, TRBV5-1 and TRBV20-1 were among these segments.

These TCRs are of unknown antigen specificity. Libraries were made from TCR beta cDNA, and they carried unique molecular identifiers. TCRdb re-analysed the PCR reads in MiXCR, keeping a single row per CDR3 protein. The sample has a few hundred thousand distinct CDR3 sequences; 30% to 40% are singletons. Sequenced material: blood. Receptors were obtained from a girl aged 2 to 9 with multiple sclerosis.

This clonotype was counted only a few times. V usage is TRBV27 and J usage is TRBJ2-3; tentative D call: TRBD2 (6 bases). V was trimmed by 6 bases and J by 6 bases, leaving 13 bases between them. This CDR3 is 13 amino acids long. From germline, CDR1 is MNHEY and CDR2 SMNVEV (reference sequence). The CDR3 nucleotides are TGTGCCAGCAGCTTCGTAGCGGCCGATACGCAGTATTTT. Translating gives CASSFVAADTQYF.

This clonotype was detected only a few times. CDR3 sequence reads: CASSRRGTSYEQYF. In nucleotides, the CDR3 is TGTGCCAGCAGCCGGAGGGGGACTAGCTACGAGCAGTACTTC. This chain connects TRBV7-8 to TRBJ2-7, with 8 bases lining up with TRBD2. The trim removed 5 bases at V and 3 bases at J, leaving 6 bases unmatched. Germline values: CDR1 SGHVS, CDR2 FQNEAQ. The CDR3 loop spans 14 amino acids.

This sequence joins TRBV6-2 or TRBV6-3 and TRBJ1-2; possible D gene TRBD1, 6 bases. The V gene's germline CDR1 is MNHEY and CDR2 SVGEGT. The V end lost 8 bases, the J end lost 0 bases, and 10 bases lay between the germline ends. The CDR3 is 13 residues long. CDR3 region: CASLRTANYGYTF. In nucleotides, the CDR3 is TGTGCCAGCCTGAGGACAGCTAACTATGGCTACACCTTC.

This clonotype was observed a few times. The chain employs TRBV20-1 and TRBJ2-1; D possibly matches TRBD1 or TRBD2 (5 bases each). The germline V gene encodes CDR1 DFQATT and CDR2 SNEGSKA (reference sequence). CDR3 length: 17 amino acids. V was trimmed by 5 bases and J by 4 bases, leaving 24 bases between them. This chain's CDR3 is CSAEPSPGTRRYNEQFF. The CDR3 nucleotides are TGCAGTGCTGAACCCAGCCCCGGGACCAGGAGGTACAATGAGCAGTTCTTC.

The V and J genes are TRBV29-1 and TRBJ2-7; TRBD1 aligns across 8 bases. Germline CDR1 reads SQVTM; CDR2 reads ANQGSEA. Trimming took 6 bases from V and 4 from J; bases not matched to a gene: 8. This CDR3 comprises 13 residues. CDR3 DNA sequence: TGCAGCGTGTCGGACAGGGCTACGTACGAGCAGTACTTC. This translates into CSVSDRATYEQYF.

This chain links TRBV14 with TRBJ1-4; no firm D call. Trimming took 2 bases from V and 8 from J, leaving 12 bases between them. The CDR3 is 14 amino acids. Germline V lookup: CDR1 SGHDN, CDR2 FVKESK. CDR3 DNA: TGTGCCAGCAGCCAACGGCCCGGGAACGAAAAACTGTTTTTT. This sequence encodes CASSQRPGNEKLFF.

This rearrangement joins TRBV6-5 to TRBJ1-5; D ambiguous. CDR3 size: 14 residues. Germline V lookup: CDR1 MNHEY, CDR2 SVGAGI. V was shortened by 9 bases and J by 0 bases, with 12 bases between the two germline ends. The CDR3 loop is CASRGENSNQPQHF. For the CDR3, the DNA is TGTGCCAGTAGAGGAGAAAATAGCAATCAGCCCCAGCATTTT.

In regard to this clonotype: One end of the junction is discordant with germline, which a read error may explain. This chain's CDR3 is CASSLARYNTGELFF. As DNA, the CDR3 is TGTGCCAGCAGCTTGGCGAGGTACAACACCGGGGAGCTGTTCTTC. J is TRBJ2-1 and V is TRBV5-5; tentative D call: TRBD2 (5 bases). Germline loops: CDR1 SGHKS, CDR2 YYEKEE (reference sequence). This CDR3 region has 15 residues.

The chain uses TRBV7-9 and TRBJ1-2; D ambiguous. This CDR3 is 14 amino acids long. Trimming stripped 4 bases from V and 4 bases from J, with 13 bases between. Germline V gene data show CDR1 as SEHNR and CDR2 as FQNEAQ (reference sequence). CDR3 nucleotides: TGTGCCAGCAGCTCCAATCGGGGAGCCTATGGCTACACCTTC. Protein product: CASSSNRGAYGYTF.

V usage is TRBV5-5 and J usage is TRBJ2-1; a possible D gene is TRBD2 (5 bases). Trimming left V 2 bases short and J 8 bases short, with 11 bases between. CDR3 length equals 13 residues. CDR1 and CDR2 (germline): SGHKS, YYEKEE (reference sequence). The CDR3 DNA reads as TGTGCCAGCAGCTTTGGATTCGGGGATGAGCAGTTCTTC. This sequence encodes CASSFGFGDEQFF.

The genes are TRBV9 and TRBJ1-6, with D possibly matching TRBD1 (6 bases). The CDR3 length is 13 residues. In germline, CDR1 is SGDLS, CDR2 YYNGEE. The V gene lost 7 bases and the J gene lost 6 bases, with 11 bases spanning the gap. The CDR3 loop is CASAQGTNSPLHF. In DNA, the CDR3 is TGTGCCAGCGCCCAGGGGACTAATTCACCCCTCCACTTT.

The chain uses TRBV4-1 and TRBJ2-4, with D possibly TRBD1 on 5 matching bases. Deletions cut 0 bases from V and 0 bases from J, with 15 bases between. The CDR3 is made up of 18 amino acids. Germline CDR1 is MGHRA and CDR2 is YSYEKL. This chain's CDR3 is CASSQDPTVGLAKNIQYF. The CDR3, as DNA: TGCGCCAGCAGCCAAGATCCGACAGTTGGTTTAGCCAAAAACATTCAGTACTTC.

This chain connects TRBV5-6 to TRBJ2-7; D perhaps matches TRBD2 (5 bases). Germline V lookup: CDR1 SGHDT, CDR2 YYEEEE. Trimming took off 0 bases at V and 3 bases at J, with 13 bases between the two ends. The CDR3 totals 15 residues. CDR3 nucleotides: TGTGCCAGCAGCTTGGCAGCGGTAGGTCTCTACGAGCAGTACTTC. This translates into CASSLAAVGLYEQYF.

This chain links TRBV6-6 with TRBJ2-4, with TRBD1 matching over 7 bases. The germline V gene encodes CDR1 MNHNY and CDR2 SVGAGI (reference sequence). The CDR3 is made up of 16 amino acids. V trimming: 6 bases; J trimming: 0 bases; junction bases outside the gene matches: 8. The DNA of the CDR3 is TGTGCCAGCAGCGTAAGGGACAGACTAGCCAAAAACATTCAGTACTTC. The encoded protein is CASSVRDRLAKNIQYF.

This clonotype was seen more than once but under ten times. The V call is TRBV27, the J call TRBJ1-2, with D unclear. CDR3 size: 14 residues. Trimming removed 5 bases at V and 8 bases at J, with 18 bases between. Germline lookup yields CDR1 MNHEY and CDR2 SMNVEV (reference sequence). This CDR3 is CASSLSRAQNGYTF. The CDR3 nucleotides read TGTGCCAGCAGTCTCAGTCGGGCCCAGAACGGCTACACCTTC.

DNA of the CDR3: TGTGCCAGCAGCGAAAGAAATAGAGCGGGAAACAATGAGCAGTTCTTC. It yields the protein CASSERNRAGNNEQFF. The chain links TRBV7-2 to TRBJ2-1; TRBD2 matches 7 bases. V was clipped by 5 bases and J by 5 bases; unmatched bases: 12. There are 16 residues in the CDR3. The germline V gene has CDR1 SGHTA and CDR2 FQGNSA.

This chain links TRBV7-2 with TRBJ1-2; TRBD1 matches at 7 bases. Germline assignment: CDR1 SGHTA and CDR2 FQGNSA. Trimming at V came to 1 base and at J to 3 bases, leaving 14 bases not matched to a gene. The CDR3 is made up of 18 amino acids. The CDR3 reads CASSLEYRRGHRDYGYTF. CDR3 DNA sequence: TGTGCCAGCAGCTTAGAGTACAGGAGGGGGCACAGGGACTATGGCTACACCTTC. Together with reference TRBV7-2 and TRBJ1-2, the CDR3 gives the full variable domain: GAGVSQSPSNKVTEKGKDVELRCDPISGHTALYWYRQSLGQGLEFLIYFQGNSAPDKSGLPSDRFSAERTGGSVSTLTIQRTQQEDSAVYLCASSLEYRRGHRDYGYTFGSGTRLTVV.

The chain carries TRBV28 and TRBJ2-5, with D uncertain. This CDR3 is 15 amino acids long. V lost 4 bases, J lost 1 base, and 13 bases lay in between. Germline V gives CDR1 MDHEN, CDR2 SYDVKM. The CDR3 sequence: CASSSSSTPQETQYF. CDR3 in DNA: TGTGCCAGCAGTTCATCTTCGACACCCCAAGAGACCCAGTACTTC.

This clonotype was seen only a few times. The chain combines TRBV28 with TRBJ2-7, with 8 bases fitting TRBD1. The germline gives CDR1 MDHEN, CDR2 SYDVKM. Trimming cost V 8 bases and J 7 bases; bases outside gene matches: 16. This CDR3 contains 15 residues. The CDR3 nucleotides read TGTGCCAGCGGAACCCGGGACAGGCTGTTCAGTGAGCAGTACTTC. It translates to CASGTRDRLFSEQYF.

In its sample, this clonotype was seen a few times. The chain combines TRBV20-1 with TRBJ1-2; no definite D call. The CDR3 totals 10 residues. Germline V gene sequence: CDR1 DFQATT, CDR2 SNEGSKA (reference sequence). Deletions cut 6 bases from V and 6 bases from J, with 8 bases between. The CDR3 protein is CSAIRDGYTF. The CDR3 DNA reads as TGCAGTGCGATCAGAGATGGCTACACCTTC.

About this clonotype itself: A read error may explain this, as a much larger clone is one base away. The chain uses TRBV3-1 and TRBJ2-6, with 7 bases lining up with TRBD1. CDR3 length: 18 residues. The trim removed 0 bases at V and 2 bases at J, leaving 7 bases unmatched. The germline V gene has CDR1 LGHDT and CDR2 YNNKEL (reference sequence). The CDR3 sequence: CASSQDLGQLPGANVLTF. DNA for the CDR3: TGTGCCAGCAGCCAAGACCTGGGACAGCTCCCTGGGGCCAACGTCCTGACTTTC.

V and J are TRBV29-1 and TRBJ1-4, with D possibly TRBD1 on 6 matching bases. The CDR3 is 13 residues long. CDR1 and CDR2 from the germline V gene are SQVTM and ANQGSEA. V lost 7 bases and J lost 2, with 11 bases in between. CDR3 sequence reads: CSGTDTTNEKLFF. CDR3 sequence (DNA): TGCAGCGGGACAGACACTACTAATGAAAAACTGTTTTTT.

This clonotype was seen at least ten times. V and J are TRBV5-1 and TRBJ2-5, with 13 bases lining up with TRBD2. V was pared by 4 bases and J by 5 bases, with 5 bases of the junction left unmatched. Germline CDR1 SGHRS, CDR2 YFSETQ. The CDR3 runs 15 residues. CDR3 loop: CASSIQGLAGETQYF. Here the CDR3 DNA reads TGCGCCAGCAGCATTCAGGGACTAGCGGGGGAGACCCAGTACTTC.

This clonotype was counted only a few times. The chain combines TRBV27 with TRBJ2-3; D may be TRBD1 or TRBD2 (6 bases each). V lost 2 bases and J lost 3, with 15 bases in between. Germline CDR1 reads MNHEY; CDR2 reads SMNVEV (reference sequence). This CDR3 region has 16 residues. The CDR3 nucleotides are TGTGCCAGCAGTTTACTTCTAGCGAGGGGGACAGATACGCAGTATTTT. Its translation: CASSLLLARGTDTQYF.

The chain combines TRBV5-5 with TRBJ2-3; 14 nucleotides align to TRBD2. The germline V gene encodes CDR1 SGHKS and CDR2 YYEKEE (reference sequence). The CDR3 totals 18 residues. Trimming removed 1 base from V and 5 bases from J; junction bases left unmatched: 9. Written as DNA, the CDR3 is TGTGCCAGCAGCTTGACCAAGGCCGGGACTAGCGGGGGAGATACGCAGTATTTT. Amino acid sequence: CASSLTKAGTSGGDTQYF. The complete variable domain, with remaining parts taken from reference TRBV5-5 and TRBJ2-3, reads DAGVTQSPTHLIKTRGQQVTLRCSPISGHKSVSWYQQVLGQGPQFIFQYYEKEERGRGNFPDRFSARQFPNYSSELNVNALLLGDSALYLCASSLTKAGTSGGDTQYFGPGTRLTVL.